This T cell receptor beta chain originates from a study of blood T cell repertoires in COVID-19. Study-level information: Samples came from the United States, Italy and Spain, spanning acute and convalescent COVID-19. PBMCs, B-cell-depleted T cells, or T cells were the source of the cDNA or gDNA that made up the material.

Per the study methods: Amplification of reference gene primers was used by the study to estimate nucleated cell counts. The protocol was immunoSEQ multiplex PCR, while the TCRdb copy is restricted to in-frame clones and leaves out a portion. V, J and clone size reflect that table, while D and trimming were determined from the DNA. The sample holds around 150,000 clones, 87% seen once. Germline values: CDR1 SGHAT, CDR2 FQNNGV. The CDR3 extends over 18 amino acids. V was clipped by 3 bases and J by 0 bases, with 18 bases between them. The clonotype originates from a human donor in a cohort sampled during active COVID-19. J is TRBJ1-3 and V is TRBV11-2; no clear D. Source material: peripheral blood. The CDR3 loop is CASSFRSGGGSSGNTIYF. Here the CDR3 DNA reads TGTGCCAGCAGCTTCCGGTCGGGTGGCGGAAGCTCTGGAAACACCATATATTTT.